This T cell receptor (beta chain) was captured in a study of T cell responses to AZD1222 COVID-19 vaccine. Across the whole study: Some second doses came at about 4 weeks and others at about 12 weeks; these were pooled.

V lost 4 bases to trimming and J lost 5 bases; unmatched junction nucleotides: 11. This CDR3 spans 16 amino acids. Germline values: CDR1 SGHRS, CDR2 YFSETQ. Libraries were prepared by immunoSEQ multiplex PCR; TCRdb keeps only in-frame clonotypes and omits some of them. Of roughly 140,000 clones listed, 70% to 90% are singletons. Details on this clone: The antigen is not known.

Study-wide findings and caveats: Spike-specific TCR breadth and depth went up after people got two AZD1222 doses. Clonal diversity may have been underestimated, and the donors were mostly white British, with more females than males.

The starting material was peripheral blood, obtained on day 0 of AZD1222 vaccination. The chain employs TRBV5-1 and TRBJ2-3; 9 nucleotides line up with TRBD1. The TCR was taken from an adult in good health. The CDR3 coding sequence is TGCGCCAGCAGCCTAGGGACAGGGTCCGCCTTAGATACGCAGTATTTT. Translation gives CASSLGTGSALDTQYF. The whole variable domain, filled in from reference TRBV5-1 and TRBJ2-3, reads KAGVTQTPRYLIKTRGQQVTLSCSPISGHRSVSWYQQTPGQGLQFLFEYFSETQRNKGNFPGRFSGRQFSNSRSEMNVSTLELGDSALYLCASSLGTGSALDTQYFGPGTRLTVL.